A single sample is the source of the 2 T cell receptor beta chains below, sequenced in a study of blood T cell repertoires in COVID-19. This table comes from immunoSEQ multiplex PCR, and its TCRdb copy is limited to in-frame clones, with some not included. The table lists around 450,000 clones, 80% to 95% of them singletons. The sample taken for sequencing was PBMCs or T cells enriched from blood (not recorded which). The receptors derive from a man aged 18 to 30 who had recovered from COVID-19.

As to this clone: The junction does not match germline at one end; this may be a read error. The rearrangement links TRBV19 to TRBJ1-1; D is unresolved. The CDR3 is 13 amino acids. In germline, CDR1 is LNHDA, CDR2 SQIVND (reference sequence). The CDR3 spells CANSISGNTEAFF. The CDR3 DNA follows: TGTGCCAATAGTATCTCAGGGAACACTGAAGCTTTCTTT.

The V call is TRBV3-1 (or the pseudogene TRBV3-2), the J call TRBJ2-5; TRBD2 aligns across 11 bases. V lost 5 bases to trimming and J lost 7 bases; unmatched junction nucleotides: 9. The CDR3 sequence is 15 residues long. The V gene's germline CDR1 is LGHDT and CDR2 YNNKEL (reference sequence). The CDR3 DNA follows: TGTGCCAGCAGCTCCACTAGCGGGGGCGCCGCGACCCAGTACTTC. Encoded protein: CASSSTSGGAATQYF.